This TCR beta chain originates from a study of control samples from healthy donors and cancer patients. Germline CDR1 is MDHEN and CDR2 is SYDVKM. The CDR3 is 16 amino acids. With V trimmed by 5 bases and J by 1 base, 5 bases remained unmatched. Assay used: immunoSEQ multiplex PCR; TCRdb lists only in-frame clones, some missing. The repertoire holds some 140,000 clones, with more than 90% as singletons. The chain carries TRBV28 and TRBJ2-1; 10 bases agree with TRBD2. The sequencing sample was made of blood. This clonotype was obtained from a man aged 25-45 years in good health. CDR3 in amino acids: CASSTKTSGSYNEQFF. The CDR3 bases are TGTGCCAGCAGTACTAAGACTAGCGGGTCCTACAATGAGCAGTTCTTC. Combining the CDR3 with reference TRBV28 and TRBJ2-1 gives the whole variable domain DVKVTQSSRYLVKRTGEKVFLECVQDMDHENMFWYRQDPGLGLRLIYFSYDVKMKEKGDIPEGYSVSREKKERFSLILESASTNQTSMYLCASSTKTSGSYNEQFFGPGTRLTVL.